This T cell receptor (beta chain) was found in a study of blood T cell repertoires in COVID-19. With regard to this clone: The germline gene is not matched at one end of the junction; a read error may be the cause.

This table comes from immunoSEQ multiplex PCR, and its TCRdb copy is limited to in-frame clones, with some not included. The sample contains around 72,000 clones, more than 75% of which appear only once. Germline-derived CDR1 and CDR2 are SEHNR and FQNEAQ (reference sequence). The CDR3 covers 12 residues. V usage is TRBV7-9 and J usage is TRBJ1-2, with D uncertain. The source is a human donor in a cohort sampled during active COVID-19. The sample comprised peripheral blood. The CDR3 nucleotides read TGTGCCAGCAGTTTAGGTTTGGAGGGCTACACCTTC. Its translation: CASSLGLEGYTF.